The 32 T cell receptor beta chains reported below all come from one sample, sequenced in a study of identical twins. Each CDR3 protein gets one entry after TCRdb re-called the 5' RACE reads with MiXCR. This repertoire shows under 350,000 distinct CDR3 sequences, 7.5% to 9.5% found once; its top ten account for about 7.1%. This sample was shared with a second study, whose subject was yellow fever vaccine responses in identical twins.

Sequencing was done on a sample of CD8+ T cells sorted from blood. The receptors come from a woman in her late teens or twenties in good health.

This clonotype has a handful of counts. V is TRBV11-3 and J is TRBJ2-7, with TRBD1 as a possible D gene (5 bases). Trimming removed 5 bases at V and 6 bases at J, with 11 bases between. CDR3 length: 12 residues. Germline CDR1 is SGHNT and CDR2 is YENEEA. As DNA, the CDR3 is TGTGCCAGCAGCCACCCAGGGTCCGAGCAGTACTTC. It yields the protein CASSHPGSEQYF.

This clonotype was seen more than once but under ten times. The rearrangement links TRBV12-3 or TRBV12-4 to TRBJ2-3; 11 positions match TRBD2. V was clipped by 5 bases and J by 4 bases; unmatched bases: 8. The CDR3 consists of 16 residues. In nucleotides, the CDR3 is TGTGCCAGCAGTCCATGGCTAGCGGGAGGTTCAGATACGCAGTATTTT. Protein sequence: CASSPWLAGGSDTQYF.

In this sample, this clonotype turned up many times. The chain has TRBV11-1 and TRBJ2-2; 11 positions match TRBD2. The germline V gene has CDR1 SGHAT and CDR2 FQDESV (reference sequence). This CDR3 contains 19 residues. V shed 4 bases, J shed 6 bases, and the junction held 16 bases outside the gene matches. CDR3 sequence (DNA): TGTGCCAGCAGCTACCCCCCGGCGGAACTAGCGGGAGATGCCGGGGAGCTGTTTTTT. It encodes CASSYPPAELAGDAGELFF.

This clonotype was picked up many times. The rearrangement uses TRBV5-1 and TRBJ1-1; no clear D gene. The germline V gene encodes CDR1 SGHRS and CDR2 YFSETQ. V lost 0 bases and J 4 bases, leaving 7 bases between the germline ends. The CDR3 is 13 residues long. The CDR3 reads CASSLDGFTEAFF. CDR3 sequence (DNA): TGCGCCAGCAGCTTGGACGGGTTCACTGAAGCTTTCTTT.

This clonotype came up many times. The rearrangement links TRBV28 to TRBJ2-7; TRBD1 matches 9 bases. The length of the CDR3 is 17 residues. Unmatched junction bases numbered 12, after V lost 4 bases and J lost 2 bases. Germline lookup yields CDR1 MDHEN and CDR2 SYDVKM. This chain's CDR3 is CASSSAEQGALAYEQYF. DNA of the CDR3: TGTGCCAGCAGTTCCGCCGAACAGGGGGCGCTTGCCTACGAGCAGTACTTC. Based on the CDR3 plus reference TRBV28 and TRBJ2-7, the full variable domain is DVKVTQSSRYLVKRTGEKVFLECVQDMDHENMFWYRQDPGLGLRLIYFSYDVKMKEKGDIPEGYSVSREKKERFSLILESASTNQTSMYLCASSSAEQGALAYEQYFGPGTRLTVT.

At least ten counts were recorded for this clonotype. The V and J genes are TRBV6-5 and TRBJ2-2; TRBD1 is a possible D gene (5 bases). Germline V gene sequence: CDR1 MNHEY, CDR2 SVGAGI. This CDR3 region has 14 residues. Trimming left V 4 bases short and J 0 bases short, with 6 bases between. The CDR3 sequence: CASSFRANTGELFF. The CDR3 coding sequence is TGTGCCAGCAGTTTCAGGGCGAACACCGGGGAGCTGTTTTTT.

This clonotype has more than one count but fewer than ten. V and J are TRBV27 and TRBJ1-2, with D perhaps TRBD1 (6 bases). Per germline, CDR1 MNHEY and CDR2 SMNVEV (reference sequence). This CDR3 is built from 15 residues. V was cut by 6 bases and J by 4 bases, with 18 bases left in between. Here the CDR3 reads CASRNPIGQSYGYTF. In nucleotides, the CDR3 is TGTGCCAGCAGGAACCCCATAGGACAGAGCTATGGCTACACCTTC.

This clonotype was seen a few times. V usage is TRBV11-2 and J usage is TRBJ2-2, with D tentatively TRBD1 or TRBD2 (6 bases each). The CDR3 is 19 residues long. The germline V and J ends were trimmed by 1 base and 2 bases, with 20 bases remaining between them. Germline V lookup: CDR1 SGHAT, CDR2 FQNNGV. This CDR3 reads CASSLGSLKEGVNTGELFF. In DNA, the CDR3 is TGTGCCAGCAGCTTAGGCAGTTTAAAGGAGGGGGTTAACACCGGGGAGCTGTTTTTT.

V and J are TRBV4-2 and TRBJ2-1; 10 bases fit TRBD2. The CDR3 spans 17 residues. The germline CDR1 and CDR2 sequences are LGHNA and YNFKEQ. The J segment lost 4 bases and the V segment lost 8 bases, leaving 14 bases of the junction unmatched. CDR3 nucleotide sequence: TGTGCCAGCGAGGGCCAGCATGGGACTAGCGCTTACAATGAGCAGTTCTTC. Translated, it gives CASEGQHGTSAYNEQFF.

At least ten counts were recorded for this clonotype. V and J are TRBV29-1 and TRBJ1-1; the match to TRBD1 covers 7 bases. From germline, CDR1 is SQVTM and CDR2 ANQGSEA. After removal of 3 bases from V and 4 bases from J, the junction contained 5 bases not matched to a gene. The CDR3 runs 13 residues. DNA of the CDR3: TGCAGCGTTGACGGGGGGACAGCCACTGAAGCTTTCTTT. Translation: CSVDGGTATEAFF.

This clonotype showed up just a few times. This sequence joins TRBV20-1 and TRBJ2-2; D perhaps matches TRBD2 (6 bases). The V gene lost 3 bases and the J gene lost 3 bases, with 14 bases spanning the gap. This CDR3 contains 15 residues. In germline, CDR1 is DFQATT, CDR2 SNEGSKA (reference sequence). The CDR3 is CSASIGGSDTGELFF. The CDR3 DNA is TGCAGTGCTAGTATCGGGGGTAGCGACACCGGGGAGCTGTTTTTT.

This clonotype has a count of ten or more. The J gene is TRBJ2-5, the V gene TRBV7-2; the match to TRBD2 covers 9 bases. The CDR3 runs 16 residues. Germline CDR1 reads SGHTA; CDR2 reads FQGNSA. V dropped 5 bases and J dropped 1; count of bases not matched to a gene: 8. The CDR3 DNA reads TGTGCCAGCAGCGAGGGGGTAGCGGGAGCCCAAGAGACCCAGTACTTC. It codes for CASSEGVAGAQETQYF.

Only a few counts were recorded for this clonotype. The gene calls are TRBV7-9 and TRBJ2-5, with 8 positions matching TRBD2. Unmatched junction bases numbered 7, after V lost 2 bases and J lost 5 bases. The V gene's germline CDR1 is SEHNR and CDR2 FQNEAQ (reference sequence). The CDR3 runs to 15 residues. The CDR3: CASSLFERESETQYF. CDR3 DNA sequence: TGTGCCAGCAGCTTATTCGAGCGGGAGTCTGAGACCCAGTACTTC.

This clonotype was detected a few times. V gene TRBV3-1 combines with J gene TRBJ2-5, with TRBD2 matching 7 bases. CDR1 LGHDT and CDR2 YNNKEL come from the germline V gene (reference sequence). The J segment lost 1 base and the V segment lost 3 bases, leaving 5 bases of the junction unmatched. This CDR3 region has 15 residues. The CDR3 loop reads CASSHGTTTQETQYF. The CDR3 DNA reads as TGTGCCAGCAGCCACGGGACTACGACCCAAGAGACCCAGTACTTC.

The table lists this clonotype with a few counts. The V gene is TRBV4-3, the J gene TRBJ2-3; weak D call: TRBD2 (6 bases). CDR1 is LGHNA, CDR2 YSLEER, per germline. V lost 5 bases to trimming and J lost 2 bases, with 14 bases between them. The CDR3 is 15 residues long. The CDR3 nucleotides read TGCGCCAGCAGCGCGGGACTCCTACTCACAGATACGCAGTATTTT. It encodes CASSAGLLLTDTQYF.

This clonotype was counted ten times or more. CDR3 DNA: TGTGCCAGCAGTTACCGTGGAGGGCCCGGGGAGCTGTTTTTT. Its translation is CASSYRGGPGELFF. The chain carries TRBV6-5 and TRBJ2-2; D perhaps matches TRBD2 (6 bases). Germline lookup yields CDR1 MNHEY and CDR2 SVGAGI. The V end lost 2 bases, the J end lost 6 bases, and 10 bases lay between the germline ends. This CDR3 spans 14 amino acids.

The CDR3: CASSNGLNTEAFF. As DNA, the CDR3 is TGTGCCAGCAGTAACGGGCTAAACACTGAAGCTTTCTTT. The V call is TRBV27, the J call TRBJ1-1; D gene uncertain. This CDR3 region has 13 residues. Trimming stripped 5 bases from V and 2 bases from J, with 9 bases between. CDR1 is MNHEY and CDR2 is SMNVEV in the germline V gene (reference sequence).

The chain recombines TRBV7-8 with TRBJ2-1; weak D call: TRBD2 (6 bases). CDR1 and CDR2 (germline): SGHVS, FQNEAQ. The CDR3 length is 14 residues. V lost 4 bases and J lost 9, with 16 bases in between. The CDR3 here is CASSSSGLSGEQFF. The CDR3 bases are TGTGCCAGCAGCTCATCGGGACTCTCGGGTGAGCAGTTCTTC. The full variable domain, with the rest looked up from reference TRBV7-8 and TRBJ2-1, is GAGVSQSPRYKVAKRGQDVALRCDPISGHVSLFWYQQALGQGPEFLTYFQNEAQLDKSGLPSDRFFAERPEGSVSTLKIQRTQQEDSAVYLCASSSSGLSGEQFFGPGTRLTVL.

This clonotype was seen repeatedly, ten times or more. The chain employs TRBV24-1 and TRBJ2-2; 9 bases are a match to TRBD2. The ends lost 9 bases at V and 6 bases at J; junction bases unmatched: 7. This CDR3 is built from 14 residues. Germline-derived CDR1 and CDR2 are KGHDR and SFDVKD. CDR3 coding DNA: TGTGCCACCTCACGGCGGGAGGGCGCCGGGGAGCTGTTTTTT. Its protein is CATSRREGAGELFF.

A few counts support this clonotype. The chain recombines TRBV6-5 with TRBJ2-7, with TRBD1 matching 7 bases. Germline lookup yields CDR1 MNHEY and CDR2 SVGAGI. Trimming at V came to 4 bases and at J to 2 bases, leaving 5 bases not matched to a gene. This CDR3 contains 14 residues. The CDR3 loop is CASSSRQGPYEQYF. In DNA, the CDR3 is TGTGCCAGCAGTTCCAGACAGGGACCCTACGAGCAGTACTTC.

This clonotype has ten or more counts. The chain recombines TRBV4-3 with TRBJ2-7; no clear D gene. The CDR3 is made up of 14 amino acids. V lost 2 bases, J lost 2 bases, and 10 bases lay in between. CDR1 is LGHNA and CDR2 is YSLEER in the germline V gene. The CDR3 nucleotides read TGCGCCAGCAGCCAAAGTTTAGAACCCTACGAGCAGTACTTC. Translation gives CASSQSLEPYEQYF.

This clonotype occurred once. J is TRBJ1-5 and V is TRBV2; 7 nucleotides align to TRBD1. V dropped 4 bases and J dropped 4; count of bases not matched to a gene: 4. The CDR3 totals 14 residues. In germline, CDR1 is SNHLY, CDR2 FYNNEI. The CDR3 DNA reads as TGTGCCAGCAGTGCGCAGGGGGAGAATCAGCCCCAGCATTTT. This translates into CASSAQGENQPQHF.

This clonotype was counted only a few times. The chain recombines TRBV7-6 with TRBJ2-2; D remains ambiguous. Germline V gives CDR1 SGHVS, CDR2 FNYEAQ. V dropped 6 bases and J dropped 6 bases, with 17 bases sitting between them. The CDR3 covers 15 residues. The CDR3 is CASRAREVSSGELFF. The CDR3 region has the DNA TGTGCCAGCAGGGCCCGTGAAGTTTCTTCCGGGGAGCTGTTTTTT.

This chain joins TRBV19 and TRBJ2-1; D unresolved. CDR1 and CDR2 (germline): LNHDA, SQIVND (reference sequence). The CDR3 is made up of 13 amino acids. Trimming removed 10 bases from V and 4 bases from J, with 14 bases in between. CDR3 DNA: TGTGCCACCCAATGGACGGAATACAATGAGCAGTTCTTC. Translating it yields CATQWTEYNEQFF.

This clonotype was recorded at least ten times. The gene calls are TRBV6-5 and TRBJ1-1; 11 bases fit TRBD1. With V trimmed by 0 bases and J by 4 bases, 4 bases remained unmatched. The CDR3 length is 16 residues. Germline loops: CDR1 MNHEY, CDR2 SVGAGI. CDR3 region: CASSYSRDRGITEAFF. CDR3 in DNA: TGTGCCAGCAGTTACTCCCGGGACAGGGGGATCACTGAAGCTTTCTTT.

This clonotype occurred a few times. V and J are TRBV4-3 and TRBJ2-1; 9 bases match TRBD2. V gave up 0 bases and J gave up 15 bases; unmatched junction bases: 12. The CDR3 has 15 residues. Germline CDR1 and CDR2: LGHNA and YSLEER. Written as DNA, the CDR3 is TGCGCCAGCAGCCAAGAGGTATTAGCGGGAGATGAAGGGTTCTTC. It codes for CASSQEVLAGDEGFF.

This clonotype appeared a few times. The rearrangement links TRBV4-1 to TRBJ1-2; 7 bases agree with TRBD1. This CDR3 is 18 amino acids long. The V gene end was trimmed by 5 bases and the J gene end by 1 base; junction bases not matched to a gene: 16. Germline CDR1 is MGHRA and CDR2 is YSYEKL. Written as DNA, the CDR3 is TGCGCCAGCAGCGCAAGGTGGGGAACAGGGGACTATAACTATGGCTACACCTTC. This encodes CASSARWGTGDYNYGYTF.

The table lists this clonotype with a few counts. This chain connects TRBV10-1 to TRBJ2-7; TRBD2 matches 7 bases. The ends lost 3 bases at V and 10 bases at J; junction bases unmatched: 3. Looked up from germline, CDR1 is WNHNN and CDR2 is SYGVQD (reference sequence). This CDR3 has 11 residues. The CDR3 loop is CASSEGGSQYF. Written as DNA, the CDR3 is TGCGCCAGCAGTGAAGGCGGGAGCCAGTACTTC.

This sequence joins TRBV4-3 and TRBJ2-7, with D tentatively TRBD1 or TRBD2 (5 bases each). V lost 0 bases, J lost 6 bases, and 18 bases lay in between. The CDR3 extends over 16 amino acids. Germline V gene sequence: CDR1 LGHNA, CDR2 YSLEER. This CDR3 is CASSQDYGTLFFEQYF. The CDR3 nucleotides are TGCGCCAGCAGCCAAGATTATGGGACCCTCTTTTTCGAGCAGTACTTC.

This clonotype was seen ten or more times. The rearrangement joins TRBV6-4 to TRBJ1-1; D is unclear. Germline V gives CDR1 MRHNA, CDR2 SNTAGT. V was shortened by 2 bases and J by 11 bases, with 9 bases between the two germline ends. This CDR3 contains 11 residues. The CDR3 DNA reads TGTGCCAGCAGTGACGGAGCGAGGGCTTTCTTT. It encodes CASSDGARAFF.

This clonotype appeared a few times. CDR3 coding DNA: TGTGCCAGCAGTTACACGGGGGGTGACACCGGGGAGCTGTTTTTT. This gives the protein CASSYTGGDTGELFF. V is TRBV6-5 and J is TRBJ2-2; the match to TRBD2 covers 7 bases. Germline assignment: CDR1 MNHEY and CDR2 SVGAGI. CDR3 length: 15 residues. The V and J ends lost 2 bases and 3 bases, in that order; junction bases with no gene match: 3.

The V gene is TRBV24-1, the J gene TRBJ1-2; no definite D call. V lost 1 base, J lost 8 bases, and 10 bases lay in between. The CDR3 extends over 13 amino acids. CDR1 and CDR2 (germline): KGHDR, SFDVKD. The CDR3 DNA reads TGTGCCACCAGTGATTTTCGGGGTGGCGGCTACACCTTC. This codes for CATSDFRGGGYTF.